This entry concerns a single TCR beta chain. There are 14 residues in the CDR3. Germline V CDR1 and CDR2: MNHEY, SMNVEV (reference sequence). The germline V and J ends were trimmed by 5 bases and 2 bases, with 13 bases remaining between them. This specimen comes from a study of blood T cell repertoires in COVID-19. The table came from immunoSEQ multiplex PCR; TCRdb's copy has only in-frame clones and leaves some out. The table lists about 200,000 clones, over 70% of them singletons. The sample was peripheral blood. The chain couples TRBV27 to TRBJ2-7, with D perhaps matching TRBD2 (6 bases). The sequence derives from a woman aged 65 to 85 with acute or convalescent COVID-19. The CDR3 here is CASSPWDSTYEQYF. DNA of the CDR3: TGTGCCAGCAGTCCGTGGGACTCAACCTACGAGCAGTACTTC.